This entry is about one TCR beta chain. This clone's antigen is unknown. Base quality data are lacking; no much larger clone is found one base away. A second Seattle source provided samples from volunteer blood donors who had recovered from COVID-19. Whole blood was collected in K2EDTA tubes by collaborating institutions according to the institutions' own protocols. For TCRbeta analysis, collaborators shipped samples in one of three forms: frozen whole blood, isolated PBMCs, or DNA extracted from either of those sample types. TCRbeta CDR3 regions were amplified from genomic DNA using the immunoSEQ Assay, a bias-controlled multiplex PCR. Concerning the study's data processing: The number of nucleated cells in each sample was estimated from the amplification of reference gene primers within the assay. To quantify the absolute abundance of each unique TCRbeta CDR3 rearrangement, sequence reads were collapsed and filtered. Productive Simpson clonality was computed per sample as the square root of Simpson's diversity index over productive rearrangements. Imported from immuneACCESS, the table was reduced by TCRdb to in-frame sequences with V and J called. These copies leave out some clones; in studies compared against another copy, an unresolved V gene accounts for under half, and the cause of the remainder is not known. Clone size and V and J calls were adopted from that table, with D and trimming inferred from the DNA. Recorded for this sample are hundreds of thousands of clones; around nine tenths of them occurred a single time. Around 1.5% of the sample lies in the top ten.

The entry originates in a study of blood T cell repertoires in COVID-19 (dated by TCRdb to the early 2020s). At the level of the whole study: Samples from collaborators originated in the United States, Italy and Spain and spanned both the acute and convalescent phases of COVID-19. The material from the prospective study consisted of cDNA or gDNA derived from T cells, B-cell-depleted T cells, or PBMCs. Where HLA class I and class II types were available, the types were taken from metadata supplied by the sample provider, not from assay-based typing. The repertoires were released in a freely available public database intended as a resource for research on the immune response to SARS-CoV-2. The dataset comprised deeply sampled blood TCRbeta repertoires from subjects exposed to, actively infected with, or recovered from COVID-19. The sample metadata nearly always contained a de-identified subject ID, COVID-19 status, age in years and sex. Samples were obtained from the ongoing ImmuneRACE study (first 160 participants) and from 1,200 or so subjects provided by 6 global collaborators.

The CDR3 contains 12 residues, cysteine and phenylalanine counted. Of all the DNA, just the CDR3 is kept, 36 bases in frame from base 1. V ends up 3 bases short and J 9 bases short, with an unmatched junction base count of 6. The germline V gene encodes CDR1 DFQATT and CDR2 SNEGSKA (reference sequence). Here is what the overall study found, with its caveats: Clinical and demographic metadata were provided uncurated, with the amount varying by source and participant.

The sample taken for sequencing was peripheral blood. The receptor was derived from a woman in her sixties or seventies who had recovered from COVID-19. The V gene is TRBV20-1 and the J gene is TRBJ2-3, and TRBD2 aligns with 7 junction nucleotides. The DNA sequence is given as TGCAGTGCTAGTGGAAGCGGGGACACGCAGTATTTT. This codes for CSASGSGDTQYF.